Listed here is a single TCR beta chain. The antigen is not known. TRB cDNA was prepared as libraries by UMI-labeled 5' RACE. One entry per CDR3 protein, without DNA, is what TCRdb gives after re-calling the 5' RACE reads. The listing contains roughly 93,000 distinct CDR3 sequences. The CDR3 contains 15 residues. CDR1 MNHEY and CDR2 SVGAGI come from the germline V gene. The sample belongs to a study of CXCR3-negative and CXCR3-positive naive CD8 T cells. Study-wide background: A total of 130 million to 150 million TRB reads was generated, with about 1.5 +/- 0.3 million per library.

Findings of the study overall: Hydrophobicity of TRB CDR3s was greater in CXCR3-positive naive cells than in CXCR3-negative naive cells. Diversity was high in both naive subsets and much lower in memory cells.

Every individual CD8+ T cell subset underwent sorting in triplicate at 280,000 or so cells apiece. Naive CD8+ T cells had a CD45RO-CCR7+CD27+CD95- phenotype. The sample consisted of naive CXCR3+ CD8+ T cells from blood. Stated subset: CD45RO-CCR7+CD27+CD95- naive CD8+ T cells expressing CXCR3 (TNR3+). The chain carries TRBV6-5 and TRBJ1-1; TCRdb's assignment of TRBD1 cannot be checked, as there is no DNA. The source of this sequence is a human donor in good health. Some clones in this sample may be carry-over from other donors' samples. This CDR3 reads CASRTTGIKDTEAFF.